These T cell receptor beta chains were read from a single sample in a study of shared clonotypes between healthy human individuals. The protocol was immunoSEQ multiplex PCR, while the TCRdb copy is restricted to in-frame clones and leaves out a portion. This table has hundreds of thousands of clones, 73% appearing once. Source material: memory CD4+ T cells sorted from blood. Source of these receptors: a woman aged 25 to 39 in good health. Both conserved end residues are part of each CDR3. A D gene is named only where the DNA matches it firmly. Only part of the rows carry a size: once, few, many, or a class if the clone is expanded.

TRBV4-1	TRBJ2-7	NA	NA	CASSPGHGPSSYEQYF	TGCGCCAGCAGCCCCGGACACGGCCCGAGCTCCTACGAGCAGTACTTC
TRBV2	TRBJ2-2	TRBD1	NA	CASSGQGRTGELFF	TGTGCCAGCAGCGGACAGGGTCGGACCGGGGAGCTGTTTTTT
TRBV27	TRBJ2-7	NA	NA	CASSLFRSSLEQYF	TGTGCCAGCAGTTTATTCAGGTCTAGTCTCGAGCAGTACTTC
TRBV4-1	TRBJ2-1	NA	NA	CASSQDLAAFYNEQFF	TGCGCCAGCAGCCAAGATTTAGCGGCCTTCTACAATGAGCAGTTCTTC
TRBV7-9	TRBJ1-4	NA	once	CASSRTETNEKLFF	TGTGCCAGCAGCCGGACAGAAACTAATGAAAAACTGTTTTTT
TRBV30	TRBJ2-2	NA	NA	CAWMGGARVTGELFF	TGTGCCTGGATGGGGGGCGCCAGAGTCACCGGGGAGCTGTTTTTT
TRBV5-1	TRBJ2-5	NA	NA	CASSGTISRETQYF	TGCGCCAGCAGCGGGACAATCAGTAGAGAGACCCAGTACTTC
TRBV30	TRBJ2-4	NA	NA	CAWSVVQNIQYF	TGTGCCTGGAGTGTAGTGCAGAACATTCAGTACTTC
TRBV13	TRBJ2-4	TRBD1	NA	CASTKPGTGSNIQYF	TGTGCCAGCACCAAACCCGGGACAGGCTCAAACATTCAGTACTTC
TRBV30	TRBJ2-5	TRBD2	NA	CACAPTSGGETQYF	TGTGCCTGCGCCCCCACTAGCGGGGGGGAGACCCAGTACTTC
TRBV2	TRBJ2-5	NA	NA	CASMTASETQYF	TGTGCCAGCATGACAGCCTCGGAGACCCAGTACTTC
TRBV19	TRBJ1-3	NA	few	CASSLGRHSGNTIYF	TGTGCCAGTAGCCTGGGACGGCACTCTGGAAACACCATATATTTT
TRBV30	TRBJ1-2	NA	few	CAWRSSGTHYGYTF	TGTGCCTGGAGGTCCTCCGGGACACACTATGGCTACACCTTC
TRBV5-1	TRBJ2-6	NA	NA	CASSWESSGANVLTF	TGCGCCAGCAGCTGGGAGAGCTCTGGGGCCAACGTCCTGACTTTC
TRBV5-1	TRBJ1-2	TRBD1	NA	CASRETTGVLGVYTF	TGCGCCAGCAGGGAAACGACAGGGGTCTTAGGTGTATACACCTTC
TRBV4-1	TRBJ2-5	NA	NA	CASSQGRNQETQYF	TGCGCCAGCAGCCAGGGGCGGAATCAAGAGACCCAGTACTTC
TRBV5-1	TRBJ1-4	TRBD1	NA	CASSFGTGDEKLFF	TGCGCCAGCAGCTTCGGGACAGGGGATGAAAAACTGTTTTTT
TRBV30	TRBJ2-7	TRBD1	NA	CAWTPRQGAFDEQYF	TGTGCCTGGACCCCCCGGCAGGGGGCTTTCGACGAGCAGTACTTC
TRBV11-3	TRBJ2-1	NA	NA	CASSLEAGSYNEQFF	TGTGCCAGCAGCTTAGAGGCGGGCTCCTACAATGAGCAGTTCTTC
TRBV6-1	TRBJ2-4	NA	few	CASAGEVLQYF	TGTGCCAGCGCGGGTGAGGTCCTTCAGTACTTC
TRBV5-1	TRBJ2-7	NA	NA	CASSLGPGTYEQYF	TGCGCCAGCAGCTTGGGGCCAGGAACCTACGAGCAGTACTTC
TRBV5-1	TRBJ2-4	TRBD2	NA	CASSLGASGRAKNIQYF	TGCGCCAGCAGCTTGGGCGCTAGCGGAAGAGCCAAAAACATTCAGTACTTC
TRBV7-6	TRBJ2-1	TRBD2	NA	CASSLESSGAYNEQFF	TGTGCCAGCAGCCTAGAGTCCAGCGGGGCCTACAATGAGCAGTTCTTC
TRBV4-1	TRBJ2-7	NA	NA	CASSHAVRVRFYEQYF	TGCGCCAGCAGCCACGCTGTCCGGGTCAGATTCTACGAGCAGTACTTC
TRBV11-2	TRBJ2-3	NA	NA	CASSFYRLTDTQYF	TGTGCCAGCAGCTTTTATCGCCTCACAGATACGCAGTATTTT
TRBV28	TRBJ2-2	NA	NA	CASTMNTGELFF	TGTGCCAGCACTATGAACACCGGGGAGCTGTTTTTT
TRBV6-1	TRBJ1-3	TRBD1	NA	CASSELDRGGSGNTIYF	TGTGCCAGCAGTGAATTGGACAGGGGAGGCTCTGGAAACACCATATATTTT
TRBV7-9	TRBJ2-5	TRBD1	NA	CASSSPGQQQETQYF	TGTGCCAGCAGCTCACCGGGACAGCAGCAAGAGACCCAGTACTTC
TRBV5-4	TRBJ2-1	NA	few	CASSLVGAPLYNEQFF	TGTGCCAGCAGCTTGGTGGGGGCACCCCTTTACAATGAGCAGTTCTTC
TRBV9	TRBJ1-2	TRBD1	once	CASSVSGTGANYGYTF	TGTGCCAGCAGCGTGTCCGGGACAGGGGCCAACTATGGCTACACCTTC
TRBV6-6	TRBJ1-2	NA	NA	CASSYSAGAGYGYTF	TGTGCCAGCAGTTACTCGGCTGGGGCCGGGTATGGCTACACCTTC
TRBV27	TRBJ1-3	TRBD1	few	CASSDLGQGGNTIYF	TGTGCCAGCAGTGACCTGGGACAGGGCGGAAACACCATATATTTT
TRBV23-1	TRBJ1-1	TRBD1	once	CASSHKTGENTEAFF	TGCGCCAGCAGTCATAAGACAGGGGAGAACACTGAAGCTTTCTTT
TRBV6-1	TRBJ2-7	NA	NA	CASSEIGEGGGEQYF	TGTGCCAGCAGTGAAATCGGGGAGGGGGGCGGCGAGCAGTACTTC
TRBV19	TRBJ2-7	NA	NA	CASSEGAYSNEQYF	TGTGCCAGTAGTGAAGGGGCTTACTCCAACGAGCAGTACTTC
TRBV5-6	TRBJ2-5	TRBD2	few	CASSPGGGGKETQYF	TGTGCCAGCAGCCCAGGCGGCGGGGGTAAAGAGACCCAGTACTTC
TRBV11-3	TRBJ1-3	NA	NA	CARIPAGVYSSGNTIYF	TGTGCCAGGATACCCGCCGGGGTATACAGCTCTGGAAACACCATATATTTT
TRBV7-9	TRBJ2-7	TRBD2	NA	CASSRSSGTDEQYF	TGTGCCAGCAGCCGGAGTAGCGGGACTGACGAGCAGTACTTC
TRBV10-1	TRBJ1-5	NA	few	CASSAGTTNQPQHF	TGCGCCAGCAGTGCCGGGACTACTAATCAGCCCCAGCATTTT
TRBV30	TRBJ2-1	NA	NA	CAWSVPGRQFF	TGTGCCTGGAGTGTACCTGGGAGGCAGTTCTTC
TRBV6-5	TRBJ2-1	NA	NA	CASRHSPGDNEQFF	TGTGCCAGCAGACATTCTCCAGGGGACAATGAGCAGTTCTTC
TRBV4-1	TRBJ2-7	NA	NA	CASSRAHLQGNEQYF	TGCGCCAGCAGCCGCGCTCATCTACAGGGAAACGAGCAGTACTTC
TRBV4-1	TRBJ2-6	NA	NA	CASSPPYWLGANVLTF	TGCGCCAGCAGCCCGCCGTACTGGTTGGGGGCCAACGTCCTGACTTTC
TRBV5-4	TRBJ2-1	TRBD2	few	CASSLPSGTGNEQFF	TGTGCCAGCAGCTTGCCTAGCGGGACTGGCAATGAGCAGTTCTTC
TRBV27	TRBJ2-7	TRBD2	NA	CASSSGLAGKTSYEQYF	TGTGCCAGCAGTTCAGGACTAGCGGGAAAAACCTCCTACGAGCAGTACTTC
TRBV5-6	TRBJ1-4	TRBD1	NA	CASSPLDRDKLFF	TGTGCCAGCAGCCCCCTGGACAGGGACAAACTGTTTTTT
TRBV25-1	TRBJ2-7	NA	NA	CASSEFVGEKEQYF	TGTGCCAGCAGTGAATTTGTGGGAGAGAAGGAGCAGTACTTC
TRBV10-1	TRBJ2-5	TRBD2	NA	CASSVGGGETQYF	TGCGCCAGCAGTGTCGGGGGGGGAGAGACCCAGTACTTC
TRBV27	TRBJ2-7	TRBD2	many	CASSLRVGGSSYEQYF	TGTGCCAGCAGTTTAAGGGTAGGCGGGAGCTCGTACGAGCAGTACTTC
TRBV29-1	TRBJ1-2	TRBD1	once	CSVSLQGNYGYTF	TGCAGCGTCTCCCTACAGGGGAACTATGGCTACACCTTC
TRBV5-1	TRBJ2-3	NA	many	CASSYGTLTDTQYF	TGCGCCAGCAGCTATGGGACTTTGACAGATACGCAGTATTTT